This T cell receptor beta chain emerged from a study of cytotoxic CD8 clonotypes in ibrutinib-treated CLL (dated by TCRdb to about 2021). Looking at the study overall: In this cohort, approximately 14 patients were treatment-naive and approximately ten were relapsed/refractory, while some 17 had unmutated IGHV. Partial responses were observed in approximately 24 patients and complete responses in 2; after a median follow-up of 68 months, remission was maintained in around 14 patients and progression was observed in some twelve. The response samples were drawn at a median of roughly eleven months into treatment, with a range of roughly 6 to 36 months. An average of around 250,000 productive templates and roughly 94,000 productive rearrangements was obtained per sample. Of the 90 or so participants in the trial, 20 to 30 had longitudinal samples available. Cryopreserved peripheral blood mononuclear cells were collected before treatment, at response, and at either disease progression or sustained remission. Every sample from remission and from progressive disease was obtained while the patients were still on ibrutinib.

What the study reported, not specific to this receptor: Baseline clonality exceeded that of age-matched healthy donors and correlated strongly with circulating CD8+ T-cell counts. Sustained-remission and progressing patients did not have matched sampling times, and lymph node repertoires were not examined. Clonality rose at ibrutinib response, remained stable during sustained remission, and dropped back toward baseline at progression. Public clonotypes were rare and either contracted or stayed stable during treatment, and the rise in clonality at ibrutinib response reflected the expansion of private clonotypes.

From a lookup of the germline V gene, CDR1 and CDR2 are MDHEN and SYDVKM. Inclusive of the bounding cysteine and phenylalanine, the CDR3 is 16 residues long. CDR3 DNA is the only sequence kept; it has 48 bases, read in frame from the first base. The germline V end is reduced by 6 bases and the J end by 6 bases; junction bases left unmatched: 10. The time point label of this sample denotes: around 25 months on ibrutinib. Roughly 2 micrograms of genomic DNA were extracted from cryopreserved PBMCs for TCR beta library preparation. Longitudinal blood samples from CLL patients on ibrutinib monotherapy underwent high-throughput TCR beta sequencing. The patients were enrolled in a single-center, open-label phase 2 trial of ibrutinib monotherapy. Points on this clone: This clone's antigen is unknown. Base quality data are lacking; no much larger clone is found one base away.

The goal of deep resolution MiSeq sequencing was a depth between 1 in 1 million and 1 in 200,000 T cells, and coverage averaged 10x per clonotype. The immunoSEQ hsTCRB Kit was used to generate the TCR beta libraries. In the paper's pipeline: ImmunoSEQ Data Assistant and ImmunoSEQ Analyzer were used for data analysis, and V, D and J genes were assigned according to IMGT definitions. Clonality, which ranges from 0 to 1, was calculated as one minus the normalized Shannon entropy of productive rearrangement frequencies. Only overrepresented clonotypes making up at least 0.05% of each patient's repertoire were included in the public clonotype analysis. Repertoires from some twelve age-matched healthy donors in immuneACCESS were used as clonality controls. TCRdb holds this immuneACCESS table with in-frame rearrangements only. Some clones are missing; in checked studies, unresolved V genes explain under half, and the rest has no known cause. The V and J calls and clone size are taken from that table; D and trimming were inferred from the DNA. This sample holds under 150,000 clones; 84% were observed only once. Jointly, the top ten make up about 3.3% of the sample.

The V and J segments used are TRBV28 and TRBJ1-6, and 8 bases in between align with TRBD1. Here the sequenced sample was PBMCs, taken after 24 months of ibrutinib treatment. The TCR sequence derives from a human donor with chronic lymphocytic leukemia. The nucleotide sequence is TGTGCCAGCAGGGGCCAGGGGGCGCCTCTTAATTCACCCCTCCACTTT. The resulting protein is CASRGQGAPLNSPLHF.